The 11 T cell receptor beta chains in this list originate from one sample, sequenced in a study of human thymus T cells. Corrective cardiac operations yielded the resected thymus tissue. Repertoires were generated with immunoSEQ multiplex PCR, while TCRdb's copy carries only in-frame clones and drops some. The table has roughly 120,000 clones, 90% to 95% seen once; the top ten hold around 0.024%. Sequencing was performed on thymus tissue. The receptors originated from a boy in the first two years of life with a congenital heart defect but otherwise immunologically healthy.

The chain joins TRBV4-2 to TRBJ2-3, with 12 positions matching TRBD2. This CDR3 comprises 16 residues. In germline, CDR1 is LGHNA, CDR2 YNFKEQ. Trimming at V came to 1 base and at J to 5 bases, leaving 4 bases not matched to a gene. CDR3 coding DNA: TGTGCCAGCAGCCAAGCTAGCGGGGGGGCAGGAGATACGCAGTATTTT. As protein: CASSQASGGAGDTQYF.

This chain connects TRBV4-3 to TRBJ2-5; no reliable D call. The germline gives CDR1 LGHNA, CDR2 YSLEER. CDR3 length equals 17 residues. The V end was cut by 1 base, the J end by 4 bases, with 19 bases between. The CDR3: CASSQVPGLRKRETQYF. The CDR3 nucleotides read TGCGCCAGCAGCCAAGTTCCCGGGCTTAGGAAACGAGAGACCCAGTACTTC.

This chain connects TRBV28 to TRBJ1-2; tentative D call: TRBD1 (6 bases). CDR3 length: 17 residues. V was trimmed by 3 bases and J by 4 bases, leaving 21 bases between them. The germline V gene has CDR1 MDHEN and CDR2 SYDVKM. The CDR3: CASSFGSPRGFCYGYTF. In DNA, the CDR3 is TGTGCCAGCAGTTTCGGGTCTCCCAGGGGTTTCTGCTATGGCTACACCTTC.

The V call is TRBV7-6, the J call TRBJ2-1; tentatively, D is TRBD2 (7 bases). V was clipped by 5 bases and J by 6 bases, with 23 bases between them. CDR1 is SGHVS, CDR2 FNYEAQ, per germline. The CDR3 covers 17 residues. CDR3 sequence: CASSVKGGAAFGNEQFF. The CDR3 DNA sequence: TGTGCCAGCAGCGTGAAAGGGGGGGCGGCCTTTGGCAATGAGCAGTTCTTC.

The CDR3 spells CASSYSTQGSNQPQHF. In nucleotides, the CDR3 is TGTGCCAGCAGTTACTCGACCCAGGGGAGCAATCAGCCCCAGCATTTT. The chain links TRBV6-6 to TRBJ1-5; D is possibly TRBD1 (6 bases). V gave up 0 bases and J gave up 1 base, with 10 bases separating them. Looked up from germline, CDR1 is MNHNY and CDR2 is SVGAGI (reference sequence). This CDR3 comprises 16 residues.

The gene calls are TRBV7-2 and TRBJ2-2; 7 positions match TRBD2. The CDR3 sequence is 18 residues long. From germline, CDR1 is SGHTA and CDR2 FQGNSA. Losses at the gene ends were 4 bases for V and 2 bases for J; bases not matched to a gene: 13. CDR3 loop: CASSSPAGREHNTGELFF. As DNA, the CDR3 is TGTGCCAGCAGCTCCCCGGCAGGGAGGGAACACAACACCGGGGAGCTGTTTTTT.

This chain joins TRBV2 and TRBJ1-3; D gene ambiguous. CDR1 and CDR2 (germline): SNHLY, FYNNEI. This CDR3 is built from 13 residues. Trimming took off 4 bases at V and 5 bases at J, with 9 bases between the two ends. CDR3 in amino acids: CASSVDGRNTIYF. The DNA for the CDR3 is TGTGCCAGCAGTGTCGACGGAAGAAACACCATATATTTT.

V gene TRBV5-6 combines with J gene TRBJ1-2; 10 bases agree with TRBD1. The V gene's germline CDR1 is SGHDT and CDR2 YYEEEE. The CDR3 is 13 amino acids. Trimming took 4 bases from V and 7 from J; bases not matched to a gene: 4. The CDR3 sequence: CASSPGQGVGYTF. The CDR3 bases are TGTGCCAGCAGCCCCGGACAGGGGGTTGGCTACACCTTC.

This chain links TRBV5-1 with TRBJ2-1, with D possibly TRBD2 on 5 matching bases. The CDR3 extends over 13 amino acids. Germline V gene lookup returns CDR1 SGHRS and CDR2 YFSETQ. With 3 bases removed from V and 8 bases from J, the gap between germline ends came to 12 bases. The CDR3 bases are TGCGCCAGCAGCTCCCAGGAGCGGCATGAGCAGTTCTTC. This codes for CASSSQERHEQFF.

This chain connects TRBV10-3 to TRBJ2-6; tentative D call: TRBD2 (6 bases). V was cut by 2 bases and J by 2 bases, with 13 bases left in between. The CDR3 loop spans 17 amino acids. Germline V gene lookup returns CDR1 ENHRY and CDR2 SYGVKD. The CDR3 DNA reads TGTGCCATCAGTGAGGCCTCCCGGAGGGCTGGGGCCAACGTCCTGACTTTC. Encoded protein: CAISEASRRAGANVLTF.

CDR3 coding DNA: TGTGCCAGCAGCGTAGGGGTGACTAGCGGGGAGGATACGCAGTATTTT. It is translated as CASSVGVTSGEDTQYF. The chain is built from TRBV9 and TRBJ2-3; 11 bases are a match to TRBD2. The CDR3 contains 16 residues. J lost 6 bases, V lost 0 bases, and 6 bases had no gene match. Germline loops: CDR1 SGDLS, CDR2 YYNGEE.